This TCR beta chain was identified in a study of CXCR3-negative and CXCR3-positive naive CD8 T cells. Whole-study results and caveats: Diversity in memory CD8+ cells fell much lower than the comparably high levels seen in both naive subsets. Naive cells used TRBV-TRBJ genes in much the same way whether CXCR3-negative or CXCR3-positive; memory cells did not. Researchers report that CXCR3-positive naive cells carry more hydrophobic TRB CDR3s than CXCR3-negative naive cells. Surface CD5 was comparable between naive subsets; TCR strength was inferred from TRB CDR3 properties.

The TRB libraries of cDNA were built by UMI-labeled 5' RACE. TCRdb reprocessed the 5' RACE reads; each CDR3 protein has one entry and no DNA is given. Its clone listing holds about 84,000 distinct CDR3 sequences. The CDR3 has 13 amino acids. Details on this clonotype: The target antigen is unknown.

The sequenced sample was naive CXCR3+ CD8+ T cells from blood. As to subset: CD45RO-CCR7+CD27+CD95- naive CD8+ T cells expressing CXCR3 (TNR3+). The J gene is TRBJ1-2, the V gene TRBV21-1. TRBV21-1 is a pseudogene segment. This receptor was identified in a human donor in good health. Some clones in this sample may be carry-over from other donors' samples. This CDR3 is CASSKQRVIGYTF.